The 4 T cell receptor beta chains presented below share a single source sample, sequenced in a study of blood T cell repertoires in COVID-19. Generated by immunoSEQ multiplex PCR, the TCRdb table keeps only in-frame clones and is missing some. Of 180,000 or so clones detected, around 80% appear once; the ten largest clones hold 2.5% to 3%. The sequenced sample was peripheral blood. These receptors were taken from a woman aged 80 or over with active or convalescent COVID-19.

The chain joins TRBV7-6 to TRBJ2-2, with D uncertain. The CDR3 spans 14 residues. The V gene's germline CDR1 is SGHVS and CDR2 FNYEAQ. The ends were cut back, 1 base at V and 3 bases at J, with 6 bases in the middle. The CDR3: CASSLEPDTGELFF. The CDR3 region has the DNA TGTGCCAGCAGCTTAGAACCGGACACCGGGGAGCTGTTTTTT.

This chain joins TRBV5-1 and TRBJ1-5; TRBD1 aligns across 9 bases. V lost 4 bases, J lost 7 bases, and 9 bases stayed unmatched. Per the germline V gene, CDR1 is SGHRS and CDR2 is YFSETQ. The CDR3 extends over 15 amino acids. The CDR3 coding sequence is TGCGCCAGCAGCCAGGACAGGGGAGCAGGGCAGCCCCAGCATTTT. Its translation is CASSQDRGAGQPQHF.

Turning to this clone: Other DNA variants within this sample encode the same CDR3. The chain links TRBV4-3 to TRBJ1-2; D may be TRBD1 (5 bases). The CDR3 spans 14 residues. With 0 bases removed from V and 4 bases from J, the gap between germline ends came to 9 bases. CDR1 LGHNA and CDR2 YSLEER come from the germline V gene. The CDR3 DNA follows: TGCGCCAGCAGCCAAGATAGGGGTACCTATGGCTACACCTTC. This gives the protein CASSQDRGTYGYTF.

This clone was picked up one time. The J gene is TRBJ1-5, the V gene TRBV2; D is ambiguous. This CDR3 spans 14 amino acids. The V gene lost 7 bases and the J gene lost 5 bases, with 15 bases spanning the gap. CDR1 is SNHLY and CDR2 is FYNNEI in the germline V gene. The CDR3 reads CASTRYTRYQPQHF. For the CDR3, the DNA is TGTGCCAGCACGAGGTACACGCGATATCAGCCCCAGCATTTT.